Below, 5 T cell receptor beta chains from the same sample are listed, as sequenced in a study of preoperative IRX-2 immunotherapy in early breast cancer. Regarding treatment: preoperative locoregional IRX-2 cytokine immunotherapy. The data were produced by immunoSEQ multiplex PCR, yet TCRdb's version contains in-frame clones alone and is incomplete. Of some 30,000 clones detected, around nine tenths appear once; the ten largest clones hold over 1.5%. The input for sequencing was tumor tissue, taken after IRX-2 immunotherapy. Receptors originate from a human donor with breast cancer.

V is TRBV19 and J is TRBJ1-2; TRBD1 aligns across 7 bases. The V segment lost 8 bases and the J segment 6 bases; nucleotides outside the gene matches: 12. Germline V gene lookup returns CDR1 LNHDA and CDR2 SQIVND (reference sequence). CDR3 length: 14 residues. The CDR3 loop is CASSKEGQRDGYTF. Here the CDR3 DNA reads TGTGCCAGTTCAAAAGAGGGACAGCGGGATGGCTACACCTTC.

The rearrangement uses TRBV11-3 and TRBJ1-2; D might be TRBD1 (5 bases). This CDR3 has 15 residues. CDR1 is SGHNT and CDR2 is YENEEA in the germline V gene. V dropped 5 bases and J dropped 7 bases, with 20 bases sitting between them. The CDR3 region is CASSVADRQSPGYTF. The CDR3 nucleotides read TGTGCCAGCAGCGTCGCCGACAGACAATCGCCTGGCTACACCTTC. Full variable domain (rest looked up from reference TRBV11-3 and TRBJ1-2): EAGVVQSPRYKIIEKKQPVAFWCNPISGHNTLYWYLQNLGQGPELLIRYENEEAVDDSQLPKDRFSAERLKGVDSTLKIQPAELGDSAVYLCASSVADRQSPGYTFGSGTRLTVV.

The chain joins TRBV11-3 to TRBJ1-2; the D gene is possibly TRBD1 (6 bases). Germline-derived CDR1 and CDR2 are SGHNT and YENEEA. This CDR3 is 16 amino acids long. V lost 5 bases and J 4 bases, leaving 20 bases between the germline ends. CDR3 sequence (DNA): TGTGCCAGCAGCCAAGGGTGGCCAGGGGTATCCTATGGCTACACCTTC. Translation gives CASSQGWPGVSYGYTF.

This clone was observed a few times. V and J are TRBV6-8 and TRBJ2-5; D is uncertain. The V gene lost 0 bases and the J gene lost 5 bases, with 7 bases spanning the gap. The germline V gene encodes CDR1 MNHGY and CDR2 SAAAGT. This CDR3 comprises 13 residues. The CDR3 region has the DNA TGTGCCAGCAGTTACTCCTTCAGGGAGACCCAGTACTTC. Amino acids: CASSYSFRETQYF.

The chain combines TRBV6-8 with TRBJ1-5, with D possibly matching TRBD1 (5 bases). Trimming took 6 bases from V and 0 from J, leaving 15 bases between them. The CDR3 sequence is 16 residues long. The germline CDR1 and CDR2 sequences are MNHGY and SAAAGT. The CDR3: CASRKEGWGSNQPQHF. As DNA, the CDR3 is TGTGCCAGCAGAAAGGAGGGGTGGGGTAGCAATCAGCCCCAGCATTTT.